This T cell receptor (beta chain) was profiled in a study of T cell responses to AZD1222 COVID-19 vaccine. As concerns this clone: Its antigen is unknown.

Germline assignment: CDR1 SNHLY and CDR2 FYNNEI. Deletions cut 5 bases from V and 0 bases from J, with 11 bases between. The CDR3 runs to 16 residues. This table comes from immunoSEQ multiplex PCR, and its TCRdb copy is limited to in-frame clones, with some not included. The sample carries 100,000 to 150,000 clones, around 87% recorded once. Study-level findings and limits: Vaccine-associated CD4 TCRs ranged over spike, dominating at 160-218 and 743-854.

The chain recombines TRBV2 with TRBJ2-6, with D uncertain. The material sequenced was peripheral blood, taken on day 0 of AZD1222 vaccination. This TCR was recovered from an adult in good health. This CDR3 is CASSRSGHSGANVLTF. CDR3 coding DNA: TGTGCCAGCAGTCGGTCCGGTCACTCTGGGGCCAACGTCCTGACTTTC.